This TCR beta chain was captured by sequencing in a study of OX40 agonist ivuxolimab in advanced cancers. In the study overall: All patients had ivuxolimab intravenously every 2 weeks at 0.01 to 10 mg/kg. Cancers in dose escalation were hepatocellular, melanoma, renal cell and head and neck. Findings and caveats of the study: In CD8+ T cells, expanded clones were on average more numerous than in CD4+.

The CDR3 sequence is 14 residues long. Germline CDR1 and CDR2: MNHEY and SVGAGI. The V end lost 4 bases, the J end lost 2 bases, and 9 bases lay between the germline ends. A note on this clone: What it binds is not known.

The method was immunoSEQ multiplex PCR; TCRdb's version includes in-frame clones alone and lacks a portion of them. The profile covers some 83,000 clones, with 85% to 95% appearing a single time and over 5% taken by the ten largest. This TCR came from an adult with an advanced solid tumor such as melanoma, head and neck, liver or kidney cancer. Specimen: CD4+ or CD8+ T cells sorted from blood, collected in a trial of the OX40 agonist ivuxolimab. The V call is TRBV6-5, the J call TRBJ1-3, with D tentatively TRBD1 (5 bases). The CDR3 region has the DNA TGTGCCAGCAGTTCCGGGGGGACTGGAAACACCATATATTTT. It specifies CASSSGGTGNTIYF.